These 10 T cell receptor beta chains originate from one sample sequenced in a study of T cell responses to AZD1222 COVID-19 vaccine. Assay used: immunoSEQ multiplex PCR; TCRdb lists only in-frame clones, some missing. The table includes more than 75,000 clones, 83% detected once. The sequencing used peripheral blood, collected 28 days after the second AZD1222 dose. The receptors derive from an adult who received the AZD1222 COVID-19 vaccine.

The rearrangement links TRBV7-2 to TRBJ2-5; 7 bases map to TRBD1. The CDR3 extends over 14 amino acids. The germline CDR1 and CDR2 sequences are SGHTA and FQGNSA. V lost 2 bases and J lost 5; bases outside the gene matches: 5. This CDR3 is CASSLNRGWETQYF. CDR3 in DNA: TGTGCCAGCAGCTTAAACAGGGGCTGGGAGACCCAGTACTTC.

This clone is a singleton in its sample. This rearrangement joins TRBV3-1 (or the pseudogene TRBV3-2) to TRBJ1-1, with 7 bases matching TRBD1. Germline V gives CDR1 LGHDT, CDR2 YNNKEL (reference sequence). The ends lost 2 bases at V and 2 bases at J; junction bases unmatched: 5. The CDR3 is 15 residues long. CDR3 sequence reads: CASSQSRTGNTEAFF. The CDR3 coding sequence is TGTGCCAGCAGCCAATCGCGGACAGGTAACACTGAAGCTTTCTTT.

The chain joins TRBV20-1 to TRBJ1-1; no firm D call. The CDR3 has 11 amino acids. CDR1 is DFQATT, CDR2 SNEGSKA, per germline (reference sequence). With 5 bases removed from V and 11 bases from J, the gap between germline ends came to 15 bases. The CDR3 sequence is CSASHRLEAFF. For the CDR3, the DNA is TGCAGTGCTTCCCACCGTTTGGAGGCTTTCTTT.

CDR3 amino acids: CAISGRVPGTSGYTF. CDR3 nucleotide sequence: TGTGCCATCAGTGGTCGCGTCCCGGGAACGAGTGGCTACACCTTC. The gene calls are TRBV10-3 and TRBJ1-2; no firm D call. This CDR3 region has 15 residues. The V and J ends lost 4 bases and 7 bases respectively, with 19 bases between them. The germline gives CDR1 ENHRY, CDR2 SYGVKD.

The chain joins TRBV25-1 to TRBJ1-2, with TRBD1 matching 10 bases. V dropped 3 bases and J dropped 8; count of bases not matched to a gene: 9. CDR1 and CDR2 (germline): MGHDK, SYGVNS. This CDR3 has 15 amino acids. Here the CDR3 DNA reads TGTGCCAGCAGTGATGGAGGGGGACAGGGGCTAGGCTACACCTTC. Translating gives CASSDGGGQGLGYTF.

The V and J genes are TRBV6-2 or TRBV6-3 and TRBJ2-7; 7 bases are a match to TRBD2. CDR3 size: 18 residues. V lost 5 bases to trimming and J lost 0 bases; unmatched junction nucleotides: 16. Germline V gene data show CDR1 as MNHEY and CDR2 as SVGEGT. CDR3 DNA sequence: TGTGCCAGCAGTCCGCACCCTTCAATAGCGGGCCTCTCCTACGAGCAGTACTTC. Its protein is CASSPHPSIAGLSYEQYF.

This clone has only a few counts. The rearrangement joins TRBV7-8 to TRBJ2-2, with 7 bases lining up with TRBD1. Germline loops: CDR1 SGHVS, CDR2 FQNEAQ. The CDR3 length is 14 residues. V was pared by 5 bases and J by 6 bases, with 6 bases of the junction left unmatched. The CDR3 loop is CASSPTRGPGELFF. The CDR3 nucleotides are TGTGCCAGCAGCCCCACGAGGGGGCCCGGGGAGCTGTTTTTT. The full variable domain, in which reference TRBV7-8 and TRBJ2-2 provide the parts outside the CDR3, is GAGVSQSPRYKVAKRGQDVALRCDPISGHVSLFWYQQALGQGPEFLTYFQNEAQLDKSGLPSDRFFAERPEGSVSTLKIQRTQQEDSAVYLCASSPTRGPGELFFGEGSRLTVL.

This chain joins TRBV5-1 and TRBJ2-3; 7 nucleotides align to TRBD2. Germline V gene sequence: CDR1 SGHRS, CDR2 YFSETQ. The junction had 10 bases not matched to a gene; V was cut back by 0 bases and J by 6 bases. The CDR3 totals 16 residues. CDR3 sequence: CASSLDTGGLADTQYF. CDR3 bases: TGCGCCAGCAGCTTGGATACGGGAGGCCTCGCGGATACGCAGTATTTT.

The J gene is TRBJ2-2, the V gene TRBV6-2 or TRBV6-3; no firm D call. The V and J ends lost 6 bases and 6 bases respectively, with 8 bases between them. Germline V gives CDR1 MNHEY, CDR2 SVGEGT. This CDR3 is built from 12 residues. As DNA, the CDR3 is TGTGCCAGCAGCCGCCCCCCCGGGGAGCTGTTTTTT. Amino acids: CASSRPPGELFF.

V is TRBV30 and J is TRBJ2-2; 9 bases map to TRBD2. With 4 bases clipped from V and 5 bases from J, the junction kept 8 bases outside the gene matches. The CDR3 has 15 residues. Germline V CDR1 and CDR2: GTSNPN, SVGIG (reference sequence). The CDR3 sequence is CAWKLGLAGTGELFF. The CDR3 nucleotides read TGTGCCTGGAAATTAGGCCTAGCGGGAACCGGGGAGCTGTTTTTT.